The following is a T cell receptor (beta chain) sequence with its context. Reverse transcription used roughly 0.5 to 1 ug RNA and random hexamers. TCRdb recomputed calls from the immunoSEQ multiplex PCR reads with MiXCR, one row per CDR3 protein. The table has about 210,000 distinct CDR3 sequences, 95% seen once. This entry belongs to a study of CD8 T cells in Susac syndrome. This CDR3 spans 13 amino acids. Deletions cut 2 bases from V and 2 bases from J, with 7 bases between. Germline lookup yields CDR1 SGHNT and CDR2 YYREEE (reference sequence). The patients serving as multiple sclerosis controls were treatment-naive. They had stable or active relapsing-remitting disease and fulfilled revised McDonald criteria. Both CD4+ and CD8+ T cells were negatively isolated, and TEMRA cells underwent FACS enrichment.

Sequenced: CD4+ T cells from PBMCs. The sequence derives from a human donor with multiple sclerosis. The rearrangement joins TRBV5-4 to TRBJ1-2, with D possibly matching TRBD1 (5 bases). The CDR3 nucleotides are TGTGCCAGCAGCTTTGCAGGGAACTATGGCTACACCTTC. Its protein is CASSFAGNYGYTF.